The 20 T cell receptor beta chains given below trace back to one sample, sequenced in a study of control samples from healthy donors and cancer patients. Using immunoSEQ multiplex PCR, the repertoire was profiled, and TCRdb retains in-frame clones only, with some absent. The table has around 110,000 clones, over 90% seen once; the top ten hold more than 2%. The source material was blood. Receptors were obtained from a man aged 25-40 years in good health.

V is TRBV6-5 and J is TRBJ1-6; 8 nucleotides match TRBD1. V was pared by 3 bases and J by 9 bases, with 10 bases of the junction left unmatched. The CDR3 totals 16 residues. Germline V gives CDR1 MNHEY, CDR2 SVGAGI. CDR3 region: CASSYEQDRGTSPLHF. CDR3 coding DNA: TGTGCCAGCAGTTATGAACAAGACAGGGGAACTTCACCCCTCCACTTT.

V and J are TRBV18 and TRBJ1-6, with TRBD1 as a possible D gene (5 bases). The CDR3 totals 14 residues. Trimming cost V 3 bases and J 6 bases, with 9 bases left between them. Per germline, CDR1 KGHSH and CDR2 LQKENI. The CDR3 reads CASSPMGVNSPLHF. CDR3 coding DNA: TGTGCCAGCTCACCCATGGGGGTTAATTCACCCCTCCACTTT.

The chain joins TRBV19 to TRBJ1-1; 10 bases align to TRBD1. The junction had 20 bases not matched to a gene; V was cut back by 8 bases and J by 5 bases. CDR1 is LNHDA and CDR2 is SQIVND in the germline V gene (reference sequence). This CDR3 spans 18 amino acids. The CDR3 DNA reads TGTGCCAGTTTGGGCCCTAGTGGGACAGGGGACCCGGTTACTGAAGCTTTCTTT. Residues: CASLGPSGTGDPVTEAFF.

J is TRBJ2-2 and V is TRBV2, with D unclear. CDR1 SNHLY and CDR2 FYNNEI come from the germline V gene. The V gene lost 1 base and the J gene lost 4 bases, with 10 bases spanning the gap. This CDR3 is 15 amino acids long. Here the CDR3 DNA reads TGTGCCAGCAGTGAAGTGGAGACGGCCACCGGGGAGCTGTTTTTT. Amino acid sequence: CASSEVETATGELFF.

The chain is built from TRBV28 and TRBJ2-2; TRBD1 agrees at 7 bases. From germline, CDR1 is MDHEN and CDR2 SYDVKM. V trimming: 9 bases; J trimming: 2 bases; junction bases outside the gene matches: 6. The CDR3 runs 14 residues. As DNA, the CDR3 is TGTGCCAGTCGAGGGGGCCGTAACACCGGGGAGCTGTTTTTT. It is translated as CASRGGRNTGELFF.

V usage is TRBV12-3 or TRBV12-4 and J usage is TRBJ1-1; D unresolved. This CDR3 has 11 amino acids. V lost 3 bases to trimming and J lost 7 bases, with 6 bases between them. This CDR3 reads CASSLRDEAFF. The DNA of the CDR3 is TGTGCCAGCAGTTTGCGAGATGAAGCTTTCTTT.

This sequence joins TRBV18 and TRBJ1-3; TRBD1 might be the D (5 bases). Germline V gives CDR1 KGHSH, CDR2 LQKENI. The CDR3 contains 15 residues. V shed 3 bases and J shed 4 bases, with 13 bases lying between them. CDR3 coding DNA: TGTGCCAGCTCACCGGGCGACAGAATAGGAAACACCATATATTTT. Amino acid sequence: CASSPGDRIGNTIYF.

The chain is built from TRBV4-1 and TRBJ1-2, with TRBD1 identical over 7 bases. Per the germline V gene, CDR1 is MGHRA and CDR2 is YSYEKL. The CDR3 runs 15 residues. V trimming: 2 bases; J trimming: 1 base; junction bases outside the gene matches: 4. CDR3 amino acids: CASSQRTGVNYGYTF. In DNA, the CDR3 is TGCGCCAGCAGCCAACGAACAGGGGTTAACTATGGCTACACCTTC.

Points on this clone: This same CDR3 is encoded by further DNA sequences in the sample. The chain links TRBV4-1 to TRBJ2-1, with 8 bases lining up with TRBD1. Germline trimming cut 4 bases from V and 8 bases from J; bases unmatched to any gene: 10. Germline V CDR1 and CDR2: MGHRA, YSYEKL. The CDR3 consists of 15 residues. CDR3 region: CASSPDRGGRDEQFF. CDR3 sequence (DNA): TGCGCCAGCAGCCCAGACAGGGGTGGTAGGGATGAGCAGTTCTTC.

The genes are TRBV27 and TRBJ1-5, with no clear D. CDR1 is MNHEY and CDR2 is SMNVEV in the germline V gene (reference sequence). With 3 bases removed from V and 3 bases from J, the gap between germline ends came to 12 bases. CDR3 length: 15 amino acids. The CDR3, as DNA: TGTGCCAGCAGTTTGGTAAGGGCGATCAATCAGCCCCAGCATTTT. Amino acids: CASSLVRAINQPQHF.

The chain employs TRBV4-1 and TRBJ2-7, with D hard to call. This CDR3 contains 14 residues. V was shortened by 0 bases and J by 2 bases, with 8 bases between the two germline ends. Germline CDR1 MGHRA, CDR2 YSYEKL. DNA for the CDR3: TGCGCCAGCAGCCAAGAGCACGGACCCTACGAGCAGTACTTC. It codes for CASSQEHGPYEQYF.

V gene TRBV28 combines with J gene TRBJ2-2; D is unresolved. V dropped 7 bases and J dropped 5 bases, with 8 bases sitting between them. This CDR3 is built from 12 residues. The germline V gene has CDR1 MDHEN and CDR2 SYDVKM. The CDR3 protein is CASTRATGELFF. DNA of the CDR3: TGTGCCAGCACCCGGGCGACCGGGGAGCTGTTTTTT. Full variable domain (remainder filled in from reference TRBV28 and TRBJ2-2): DVKVTQSSRYLVKRTGEKVFLECVQDMDHENMFWYRQDPGLGLRLIYFSYDVKMKEKGDIPEGYSVSREKKERFSLILESASTNQTSMYLCASTRATGELFFGEGSRLTVL.

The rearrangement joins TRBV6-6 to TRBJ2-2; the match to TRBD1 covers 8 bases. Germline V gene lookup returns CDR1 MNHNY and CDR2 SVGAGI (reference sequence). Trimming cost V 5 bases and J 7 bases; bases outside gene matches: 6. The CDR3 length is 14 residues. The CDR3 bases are TGTGCCAGCAGTGTGACAGGGGAGGTCGGGGAGCTGTTTTTT. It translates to CASSVTGEVGELFF.

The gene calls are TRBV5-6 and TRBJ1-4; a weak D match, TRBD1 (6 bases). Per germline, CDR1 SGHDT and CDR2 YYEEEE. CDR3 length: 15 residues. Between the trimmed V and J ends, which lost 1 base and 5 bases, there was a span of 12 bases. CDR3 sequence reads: CASSLSGTRNEKLFF. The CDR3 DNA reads TGTGCCAGCAGCTTGTCCGGGACAAGGAATGAAAAACTGTTTTTT. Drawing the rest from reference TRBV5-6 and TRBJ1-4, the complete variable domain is DAGVTQSPTHLIKTRGQQVTLRCSPKSGHDTVSWYQQALGQGPQFIFQYYEEEERQRGNFPDRFSGHQFPNYSSELNVNALLLGDSALYLCASSLSGTRNEKLFFGSGTQLSVL.

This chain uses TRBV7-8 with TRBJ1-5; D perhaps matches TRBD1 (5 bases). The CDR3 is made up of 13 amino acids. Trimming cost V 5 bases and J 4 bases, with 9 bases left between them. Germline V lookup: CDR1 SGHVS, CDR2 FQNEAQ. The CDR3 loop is CASSMQGNQPQHF. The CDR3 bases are TGTGCCAGCAGCATGCAGGGTAATCAGCCCCAGCATTTT.

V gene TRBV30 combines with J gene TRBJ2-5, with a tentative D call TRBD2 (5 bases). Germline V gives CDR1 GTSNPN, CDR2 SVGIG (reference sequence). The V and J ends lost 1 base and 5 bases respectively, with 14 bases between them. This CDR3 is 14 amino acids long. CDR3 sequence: CAWSEVGTGETQYF. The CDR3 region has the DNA TGTGCCTGGAGTGAGGTTGGTACGGGGGAGACCCAGTACTTC.

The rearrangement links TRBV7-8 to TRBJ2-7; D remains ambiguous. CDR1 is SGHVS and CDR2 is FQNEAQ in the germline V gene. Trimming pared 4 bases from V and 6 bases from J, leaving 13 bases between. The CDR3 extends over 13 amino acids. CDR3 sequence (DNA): TGTGCCAGCAGCTCCGAGCTGGGGTCCGAGCAGTACGTC. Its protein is CASSSELGSEQYV.

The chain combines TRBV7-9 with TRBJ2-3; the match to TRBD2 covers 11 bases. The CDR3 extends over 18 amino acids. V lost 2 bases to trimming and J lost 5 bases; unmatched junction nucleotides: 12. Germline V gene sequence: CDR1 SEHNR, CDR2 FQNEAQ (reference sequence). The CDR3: CASSLFSGGAGSEDTQYF. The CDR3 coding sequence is TGTGCCAGCAGCTTATTTAGCGGGGGGGCCGGCAGTGAAGATACGCAGTATTTT. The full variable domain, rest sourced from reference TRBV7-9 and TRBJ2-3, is DTGVSQNPRHKITKRGQNVTFRCDPISEHNRLYWYRQTLGQGPEFLTYFQNEAQLEKSRLLSDRFSAERPKGSFSTLEIQRTEQGDSAMYLCASSLFSGGAGSEDTQYFGPGTRLTVL.

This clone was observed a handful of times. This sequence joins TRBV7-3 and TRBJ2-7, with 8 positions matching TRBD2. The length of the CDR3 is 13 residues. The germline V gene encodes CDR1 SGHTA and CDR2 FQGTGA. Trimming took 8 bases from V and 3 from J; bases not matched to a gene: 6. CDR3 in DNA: TGTGCCAGCTCGGGACTAGACTTCTACGAGCAGTACTTC. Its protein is CASSGLDFYEQYF.

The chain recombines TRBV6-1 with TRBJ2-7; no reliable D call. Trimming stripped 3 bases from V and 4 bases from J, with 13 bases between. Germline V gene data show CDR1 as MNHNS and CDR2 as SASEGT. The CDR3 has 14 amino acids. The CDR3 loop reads CASSERQVRYEQYF. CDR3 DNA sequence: TGTGCCAGCAGTGAGAGGCAGGTTCGGTACGAGCAGTACTTC.